This T cell receptor beta chain appears in the sequencing data of a study of blood T cell repertoires in COVID-19. This clone was picked up one time. Germline CDR1 is LGHDT and CDR2 is YNNKEL (reference sequence). The CDR3 length is 14 residues. The ends were cut back, 0 bases at V and 2 bases at J, with 8 bases in the middle. Profiled with immunoSEQ multiplex PCR; TCRdb holds only in-frame clones, not every one. The table includes a few hundred thousand clones, around 83% detected once. This TCR was sampled from a young man with active or convalescent COVID-19. The rearrangement uses TRBV3-1 (or the pseudogene TRBV3-2) and TRBJ2-7; the D is unclear. The sequenced sample consisted of peripheral blood. The CDR3 here is CASSQDLVAYEQYF. DNA of the CDR3: TGTGCCAGCAGCCAAGACCTTGTAGCCTACGAGCAGTACTTC.